The source of this T cell receptor (beta chain) is a study of shared T cell receptors in the human thymus. Germline CDR1 and CDR2: KGHSH and LQKENI. V lost 2 bases and J 4 bases, leaving 18 bases between the germline ends. This CDR3 has 17 amino acids. Data came from immunoSEQ multiplex PCR; TCRdb stores just in-frame clones and leaves some out. The sample includes some 760,000 clones, approximately 85% seen only once; the top ten take roughly 0.01%. This clone has only one observation. The sample was also reused in another study, on human thymus T cells. From that second work: The donors were infants in Finland with congenital heart defects, otherwise immunologically healthy. Thymic resections from corrective heart surgery supplied the tissue. Thymic and blood repertoires appeared to show biased V and J gene usage. Highly overlapping thymic repertoires in unrelated individuals were reported by related research.

V gene TRBV18 combines with J gene TRBJ2-4, with D maybe TRBD1 (6 bases). The sample comprised thymocytes. The clonotype comes from a girl under three years old with a congenital heart defect. The CDR3 reads CASSPNGWGPLKNIQYF. DNA for the CDR3: TGTGCCAGCTCACCAAACGGATGGGGGCCCTTAAAAAACATTCAGTACTTC.